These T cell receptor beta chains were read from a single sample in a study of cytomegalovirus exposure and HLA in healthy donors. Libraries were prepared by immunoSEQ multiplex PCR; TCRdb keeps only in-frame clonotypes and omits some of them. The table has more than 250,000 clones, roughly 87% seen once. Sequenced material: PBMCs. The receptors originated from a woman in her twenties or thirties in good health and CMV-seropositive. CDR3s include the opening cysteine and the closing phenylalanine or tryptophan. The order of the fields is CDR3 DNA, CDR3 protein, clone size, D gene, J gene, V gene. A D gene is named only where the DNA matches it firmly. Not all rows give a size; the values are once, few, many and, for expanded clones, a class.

TGTGCCAGCAGCCCTTTCCCGAACACCGGGGAGCTGTTTTTT,CASSPFPNTGELFF,-,-,TRBJ2-2,TRBV7-3
TGTGCCAGCTTACCGACAGGCACCGGGGAGCTGTTTTTT,CASLPTGTGELFF,-,-,TRBJ2-2,TRBV18
TGTGCCAGCAGCCCGGGACAGGGGAATTCACCCCTCCACTTT,CASSPGQGNSPLHF,-,TRBD1,TRBJ1-6,TRBV4-2
TGTGCCAGCAGCGTAGACCTCCAGGGGGCCTACGAGCAGTACTTC,CASSVDLQGAYEQYF,-,TRBD1,TRBJ2-7,TRBV9
TGTGCCAGCAGCCAACTCCGGGACAGGGGGCGTTTAGACTATGGCTACACCTTC,CASSQLRDRGRLDYGYTF,-,TRBD1,TRBJ1-2,TRBV14
TGTGCCAGCAGTGAGAGGGACGAGCAGTTCTTC,CASSERDEQFF,-,-,TRBJ2-1,TRBV2
TGTGCCAGCAGCTTGTCGGGTTTAGGCGGGGAGCTGTTTTTT,CASSLSGLGGELFF,-,-,TRBJ2-2,TRBV7-3
TGCGCCAGCAGCCGACCGGACAGGGAGCCAGAGACCCAGTACTTC,CASSRPDREPETQYF,-,TRBD1,TRBJ2-5,TRBV4-1
TGTGCCAGCAGCCCAAGACAGAAAGCCTACGAGCAGTACTTC,CASSPRQKAYEQYF,-,-,TRBJ2-7,TRBV7-9
TGTGCCAGCACTTTAACCGGGCTAGCGGGAGTAGATACGCAGTATTTT,CASTLTGLAGVDTQYF,-,TRBD2,TRBJ2-3,TRBV28
TGTGCCAGCAGCGTAGGGACAGGGGTAGCGGATGAGCAGTTCTTC,CASSVGTGVADEQFF,-,TRBD1,TRBJ2-1,TRBV9
TGTGCCAGCAGTTTAGGAGGTATTACGGACACCATATATTTT,CASSLGGITDTIYF,-,-,TRBJ1-3,TRBV28
TGTGCCAGCAGCCAAGACGACAGGGGGCGGATGGGGACTGAAGCTTTCTTT,CASSQDDRGRMGTEAFF,-,TRBD1,TRBJ1-1,TRBV4-2
TGTGCCAGCAGCTTAGGACAGGGGGCGCTGGGGTATGGCTACACCTTC,CASSLGQGALGYGYTF,once,TRBD1,TRBJ1-2,TRBV11-2
TGTGCCAGCAGTGACTCGCCGCAGGGAGAGGAGGGCTACACCTTC,CASSDSPQGEEGYTF,-,-,TRBJ1-2,TRBV6-4
TGTGCCAGCAGCCAAATGAGAGGGGCACGGGGCTTC,CASSQMRGARGF,once,-,TRBJ1-2,TRBV11-2
TGTGCCAGCAGTGTCGGGGCAGGGGGCTATGAGCAGTTCTTC,CASSVGAGGYEQFF,-,TRBD1,TRBJ2-1,TRBV25-1
TGTGCCAGCAGCGTAGTCGGGGGCGGCACTGAAGCTTTCTTT,CASSVVGGGTEAFF,-,-,TRBJ1-1,TRBV9
TGCAGCGTTGGTACCACCACCTTGGTCTATGGCTACACCTTC,CSVGTTTLVYGYTF,once,-,TRBJ1-2,TRBV29-1
TGTGCCAGTTCTGGCTCCGGTGAGCAGTTCTTC,CASSGSGEQFF,-,-,TRBJ2-1,TRBV5-4
TGCGCCAGCAGCTTGGACAGGGGGCCCCCTTTGGATGAGCAGTTCTTC,CASSLDRGPPLDEQFF,-,TRBD1,TRBJ2-1,TRBV5-1
TGTGCCAGCGGGGACAGCAATGAGCAGTTCTTC,CASGDSNEQFF,once,TRBD1,TRBJ2-1,TRBV25-1
TGTGCCAGCAGTTTGTTGGGCGCCGAGGGCTACACCTTC,CASSLLGAEGYTF,-,-,TRBJ1-2,TRBV28
TGCGCCAGCAGCGCGAACCAAGAGACCCAGTACTTC,CASSANQETQYF,once,-,TRBJ2-5,TRBV4-3
TGTGCCAGCAGTTACGCAGGAATGAACACTGAAGCTTTCTTT,CASSYAGMNTEAFF,-,-,TRBJ1-1,TRBV6-5
TGTGCCAGCAGTGAATCGGGACGTAACGTCCTGACTTTC,CASSESGRNVLTF,-,-,TRBJ2-6,TRBV6-1
TGTGCCAGCTCCCCGACAGTTTCCTACAATGAGCAGTTCTTC,CASSPTVSYNEQFF,-,-,TRBJ2-1,TRBV18
TGTGCCAGCAGTGGGGATACGGGTCAGCCCCAGCATTTT,CASSGDTGQPQHF,-,-,TRBJ1-5,TRBV6-1
TGTGCCAGCTCACCACCCTTACAGGCCTACGAGCAGTACTTC,CASSPPLQAYEQYF,-,-,TRBJ2-7,TRBV18
TGCGCCAGCAGCCAAGTCACGGCGGGAGGGCCGGGAGAGACCCAGTACTTC,CASSQVTAGGPGETQYF,-,TRBD2,TRBJ2-5,TRBV4-1
TGTGCCAGCAGTGAAGCTCCCGCTGCGTCCGGGTTGTATACGCAGTATTTT,CASSEAPAASGLYTQYF,-,-,TRBJ2-3,TRBV6-1
TGTGCCAGCAATATGGGAGGGGCCAAAGACGAGCAGTACTTC,CASNMGGAKDEQYF,-,TRBD2,TRBJ2-7,TRBV28
TGTGCCAGCAGTTTGAGGCTAGCATCGCGCAATGAGCAGTTCTTC,CASSLRLASRNEQFF,-,-,TRBJ2-1,TRBV27
TGTGCCAGCACCACCTTTAGGGGACAGGGGGCGGCAGATACGCAGTATTTT,CASTTFRGQGAADTQYF,-,TRBD1,TRBJ2-3,TRBV27
TGTGCCAGTAGTATAGAGGCTAGATTGAATGAGCAGTTCTTC,CASSIEARLNEQFF,-,-,TRBJ2-1,TRBV19